This is a list of T cell receptor beta chains from one sample in a study of T cells in Graves' hyperthyroidism and ophthalmopathy. MiXCR, run by TCRdb on the multiplex PCR reads, gives a single entry per CDR3 protein. The sample records roughly 500,000 distinct CDR3 sequences, around 50% being singletons. Material: peripheral blood or thyroid tissue (not recorded which). These receptors were obtained from an adult woman with Graves' disease, either hyperthyroidism or ophthalmopathy (not recorded which). CDR3s include the opening cysteine and the closing phenylalanine or tryptophan. Fields, in order: V gene, CDR3 protein.

TRBV5-1 | CASSVTRVRETQYF
TRBV2 | CASSEQGPGSPLHF
TRBV2 | CASSEIYGGTGELFF
TRBV7-2 | CASSLKLGETNYGYTF
TRBV7-6 | CASSLERSGGETQYF
TRBV7-9 | CASSLDMDEQYF
TRBV6-4 | CASSPPEVGNQPQHF
TRBV10-1 | CASMGAGDEQYF
TRBV10-3 | CAISEVQGYEQYF
TRBV14 | CASSQEFVDRADEQYF
TRBV24-1 | CATSDGFPDTQYF
TRBV29-1 | CSVASPFRSAKETQYF
TRBV2 | CASSSRLAGGTEQFF
TRBV28 | CASRRTSLENTGELFF
TRBV15 | CATRKRRDTEASNQPQHF
TRBV10-3 | CAISDQGTGANVLTF
TRBV7-9 | CASSTDAGYGYTF
TRBV10-3 | CAISESVLAVYEQFF
TRBV7-9 | CASSPEEDRGYNSPLHF
TRBV7-3 | CASSWDRGAAGELFF
TRBV19 | CASTGGYGYTF
TRBV5-1 | CASSLGNSAGYTF
TRBV30 | CAWSEGAFGQPQHF
TRBV7-2 | CASSLEAGDSPLHF
TRBV10-3 | CAISGLKTEAFF
TRBV7-8 | CASSLGPLGQGAETQYF
TRBV15 | CATSKNRGQPQHF
TRBV11-1 | CASSSNRDSGANVLTF
TRBV2 | CASSDNRDQPQHF
TRBV2 | CASSEDGTGTNVLTF
TRBV20-1 | CSARPRDRVQETQYF
TRBV7-2 | CASNTPGGSNQPQHF
TRBV12-3/TRBV12-4 | CASRETDPSPAEQYF
TRBV25-1 | CACSASVGAAETQYF
TRBV2 | CASTGTLGEKLFF
TRBV25-1 | CASSEYGGQLNTEAFF
TRBV15 | CATSRGQGTYEQYF
TRBV2 | CASSEALGTGSCFF
TRBV24-1 | CATSDPISGQPQHF
TRBV6-5 | CASRSGTGPYEQYF
TRBV6-1 | CASTGTGDMPQHF
TRBV7-4 | CASSQVGTTLSSYEQYF
TRBV2 | CASCPGQEETQYF
TRBV29-1 | CSVEDPPETQYF
TRBV10-3 | CAISAETGGYQETQYF
TRBV7-2 | CASSQQGEGGYTF
TRBV9 | CASSDPRGYTF
TRBV7-2 | CASSYPGQNSPLHF
TRBV7-9 | CASSLVGAEPRHNVLTF
TRBV29-1 | CSVELTAGGETQYF